This passage covers 2 T cell receptor beta chains from one sample sequenced in a study of OX40 agonist ivuxolimab in advanced cancers. This table comes from immunoSEQ multiplex PCR, and its TCRdb copy is limited to in-frame clones, with some not included. The sample records tens of thousands of clones, about 91% being singletons. Sequencing was performed on CD4+ or CD8+ T cells sorted from blood, taken in a trial of the OX40 agonist ivuxolimab. These receptors all stem from an adult with an advanced solid tumor such as melanoma, head and neck, liver or kidney cancer.

V usage is TRBV6-5 and J usage is TRBJ2-7; no definite D call. Per the germline V gene, CDR1 is MNHEY and CDR2 is SVGAGI. The CDR3 is 16 amino acids. Trimming shortened V by 2 bases and J by 5 bases, and 19 bases separated the two germline ends. DNA of the CDR3: TGTGCCAGCAGTTACCGCGGACGGCGGTTTCGAGACGAGCAGTACTTC. Protein: CASSYRGRRFRDEQYF.

This rearrangement joins TRBV30 to TRBJ1-5, with D maybe TRBD1 (6 bases). This CDR3 region has 16 residues. The V end lost 3 bases, the J end lost 1 base, and 16 bases lay between the germline ends. Germline CDR1 reads GTSNPN; CDR2 reads SVGIG (reference sequence). CDR3 coding DNA: TGTGCCTGGAGCGTACTGGGACACCTGAGCAATCAGCCCCAGCATTTT. It is translated as CAWSVLGHLSNQPQHF. The complete variable domain, with remaining parts taken from reference TRBV30 and TRBJ1-5, reads SQTIHQWPATLVQPVGSPLSLECTVEGTSNPNLYWYRQAAGRGLQLLFYSVGIGQISSEVPQNLSASRPQDRQFILSSKKLLLSDSGFYLCAWSVLGHLSNQPQHFGDGTRLSIL.